The T cell receptor beta chain described here comes from a study of CD8+CD57+ T cells in acquired aplastic anemia. The patients chosen for sequencing had shown expansion of CD8+CD57+ cells (detected by flow cytometry). Profiling that covered TCR beta VDJ and CDR3 relied on genomic DNA as its template. Each CDR3 protein gets one entry after TCRdb re-called the reads with MiXCR. The data hold approximately 250,000 distinct CDR3 sequences, with about 80% observed a single time. As to this clonotype: Mismatch with germline at one junction end may stem from a read error.

The TCR sequence derives from a human donor with aplastic anemia. The sample consisted of sorted CD4+, CD8+, or CD8+CD57+ T cells (not recorded which) from PBMCs.

CDR3 in DNA: TGTGCCAGCAGGGGGGGGAATGCGCAGCTCTTC. Its protein product is CASRGGNAQLF. The rearrangement uses TRBV2 and TRBJ2-1; 7 positions agree with TRBD2. CDR3 length: 11 residues. In germline, CDR1 is SNHLY, CDR2 FYNNEI.